Listed below are T cell receptor beta chains from one sample, sequenced in a study of cytomegalovirus exposure and HLA in healthy donors. This table comes from immunoSEQ multiplex PCR, and its TCRdb copy is limited to in-frame clones, with some not included. The sample lists roughly 120,000 clones, around four fifths seen once, with roughly 30% in the top ten. Material for sequencing was PBMCs. The receptors shown here come from a man aged 55 to 70 in good health and CMV-seropositive. The CDR3 runs from the conserved cysteine through the conserved F or W. The order of the fields is D gene, J gene, clone size, V gene, CDR3 protein, CDR3 DNA. A D gene is named only where the DNA matches it firmly. Part of the rows lack a size; the others show once, few, many or a class for expanded clones.

TRBD2 | TRBJ2-3 | NA | TRBV2 | CASSSLAGAPLSTDTQYF | TGTGCCAGCAGCTCACTAGCGGGGGCCCCCCTAAGCACAGATACGCAGTATTTT
NA | TRBJ1-5 | NA | TRBV19 | CASIIDSVSNQPQHF | TGTGCCAGTATCATTGACAGTGTCTCCAATCAGCCCCAGCATTTT
TRBD2 | TRBJ2-4 | NA | TRBV7-9 | CASRQEGTSGSPEVQYF | TGTGCCAGCAGACAAGAAGGGACTAGCGGGAGTCCCGAGGTTCAGTACTTC
NA | TRBJ2-5 | NA | TRBV5-1 | CASTEAEGGRRETQYF | TGCGCCAGCACTGAGGCGGAAGGAGGGCGGCGGGAGACCCAGTACTTC
NA | TRBJ2-1 | NA | TRBV18 | CASSHTNNEQFF | TGTGCCAGCTCACACACAAACAATGAGCAGTTCTTC
TRBD2 | TRBJ2-1 | NA | TRBV28 | CASSPVVAGNGNNEQFF | TGTGCCAGCAGTCCGGTGGTAGCGGGAAACGGTAACAATGAGCAGTTCTTC
NA | TRBJ1-3 | NA | TRBV28 | CASRATGSQGYTIYF | TGTGCCAGCAGAGCCACAGGGAGTCAGGGATACACCATATATTTT
TRBD2 | TRBJ2-7 | NA | TRBV13 | CASSPPLAGGYEQYF | TGTGCCAGCAGCCCCCCCCTAGCGGGAGGATACGAGCAGTACTTC
TRBD1 | TRBJ1-5 | NA | TRBV28 | CASSLGTGVYSNQPQHF | TGTGCCAGCAGTCTCGGGACAGGCGTTTATAGCAATCAGCCCCAGCATTTT
NA | TRBJ1-1 | once | TRBV11-3 | CASSYRSGAEAFF | TGTGCCAGCAGCTATAGGTCGGGGGCTGAAGCTTTCTTT
NA | TRBJ2-7 | NA | TRBV28 | CASSSLQSTRGRFYEQYF | TGTGCCAGCAGTTCCCTTCAATCCACGCGAGGGAGGTTTTACGAGCAGTACTTC
NA | TRBJ2-5 | NA | TRBV18 | CASSQGQLQETQYF | TGTGCCAGCTCCCAGGGACAACTCCAAGAGACCCAGTACTTC
NA | TRBJ2-3 | NA | TRBV13 | CASSLIGRRGDTQYF | TGTGCCAGCAGCTTAATCGGACGGCGGGGAGATACGCAGTATTTT
NA | TRBJ1-1 | NA | TRBV7-9 | CASSAWQREEAFF | TGTGCCAGCAGCGCCTGGCAGAGGGAGGAAGCTTTCTTT
TRBD2 | TRBJ2-3 | NA | TRBV9 | CASSVVSGRAGTDTQYF | TGTGCCAGCAGCGTGGTTAGCGGGAGGGCCGGGACAGATACGCAGTATTTT
NA | TRBJ2-5 | few | TRBV11-2 | CASSLDLVTQYF | TGTGCCAGCAGCTTAGATCTTGTGACCCAGTACTTC
TRBD1 | TRBJ2-7 | NA | TRBV5-1 | CASGTGPSSYEQYF | TGCGCCAGCGGGACAGGGCCAAGCTCCTACGAGCAGTACTTC
NA | TRBJ1-2 | NA | TRBV5-8 | CASSPTGVHYGYTF | TGTGCCAGCAGCCCTACGGGGGTCCACTATGGCTACACCTTC
TRBD1 | TRBJ1-1 | NA | TRBV7-9 | CASSSTYLGQGVTEAFF | TGTGCCAGCAGCTCAACATATTTAGGACAGGGGGTCACTGAAGCTTTCTTT
NA | TRBJ2-6 | NA | TRBV5-1 | CASAEGAGTGANGLTF | TGCGCCAGCGCTGAGGGAGCGGGTACTGGGGCCAACGGCCTGACTTTC
TRBD1 | TRBJ1-2 | NA | TRBV4-2 | CASSQPDREEGYTF | TGTGCCAGCAGCCAGCCGGACAGGGAGGAAGGCTACACCTTC
NA | TRBJ1-6 | few | TRBV30 | CAWSREDYSPLHF | TGTGCCTGGTCCCGGGAGGATTATTCACCCCTCCACTTT
NA | TRBJ1-4 | NA | TRBV19 | CASSIQGGEKLFF | TGTGCCAGTAGTATCCAGGGAGGCGAAAAACTGTTTTTT
TRBD1 | TRBJ2-1 | NA | TRBV6-5 | CASSYRGPYNEQFF | TGTGCCAGCAGTTACAGGGGGCCCTACAATGAGCAGTTCTTC
TRBD2 | TRBJ2-7 | few | TRBV5-6 | CASSRIPSGGAREQYF | TGTGCCAGCAGCCGCATTCCCAGCGGGGGAGCAAGGGAGCAGTACTTC
NA | TRBJ1-1 | NA | TRBV5-1 | CASSQMIEAEAFF | TGCGCCAGCAGTCAAATGATAGAAGCGGAAGCTTTCTTT
NA | TRBJ1-1 | NA | TRBV27 | CASSYKGDTEAFF | TGTGCCAGCAGTTACAAGGGAGACACTGAAGCTTTCTTT
NA | TRBJ1-1 | NA | TRBV18 | CASSPTQAVSEAFF | TGTGCCAGCTCACCAACACAGGCAGTAAGTGAAGCTTTCTTT
NA | TRBJ2-7 | NA | TRBV29-1 | CSVESQRDYEQYF | TGCAGCGTTGAAAGCCAACGGGATTACGAGCAGTACTTC
TRBD1 | TRBJ1-4 | NA | TRBV28 | CASSEEGALGEKLFF | TGTGCCAGCAGCGAGGAGGGGGCTTTGGGTGAAAAACTGTTTTTT
NA | TRBJ2-2 | NA | TRBV5-1 | CASSQNTGELFF | TGCGCCAGCAGCCAGAACACCGGGGAGCTGTTTTTT
NA | TRBJ1-3 | NA | TRBV30 | CALTGSSGNTIYF | TGTGCCCTGACTGGGTCCTCTGGAAACACCATATATTTT
TRBD2 | TRBJ2-7 | NA | TRBV30 | CAWSVWRTSGGSSSYEQYF | TGTGCCTGGAGTGTGTGGAGGACTAGCGGGGGGTCGAGCTCCTACGAGCAGTACTTC
NA | TRBJ1-5 | NA | TRBV19 | CASRSRQAQNQPQHF | TGTGCCAGTAGATCTAGACAGGCCCAAAATCAGCCCCAGCATTTT
NA | TRBJ1-1 | NA | TRBV14 | CASSHSQRDEAFF | TGTGCCAGCAGCCATTCCCAACGGGATGAAGCTTTCTTT
TRBD1 | TRBJ2-7 | NA | TRBV19 | CASRTGQMIEQYF | TGTGCCAGTAGAACGGGACAGATGATCGAGCAGTACTTC